Detailed here is one T cell receptor beta chain. Reverse transcription of about 0.45 to 1 ug RNA was carried out with random hexamers. immunoSEQ multiplex PCR amplified TCR beta CDR3 across 54 Vbeta, 13 Jbeta. MiXCR was run by TCRdb on the immunoSEQ multiplex PCR reads, yielding one entry per CDR3 protein. Altogether 200,000 or so distinct CDR3 sequences are present, nearly 95% being singletons, with the ten largest covering roughly 0.088%. These data originate in a study of CD8 T cells in Susac syndrome. V was trimmed by 2 bases and J by 5 bases, leaving 7 bases between them. The length of the CDR3 is 13 residues. The germline V gene encodes CDR1 ENHRY and CDR2 SYGVKD.

Sequencing input: CD4+ T cells from PBMCs. J is TRBJ2-4 and V is TRBV10-3; D is undetermined. The clonotype was recovered from a human donor with multiple sclerosis. This CDR3 is CAISEVEENIQYF. As DNA, the CDR3 is TGTGCCATCAGTGAGGTAGAGGAAAACATTCAGTACTTC.